These T cell receptor beta chains were read from a single sample in a study of blood T cell repertoires in COVID-19. Generated by immunoSEQ multiplex PCR, the TCRdb table keeps only in-frame clones and is missing some. This table has 150,000 or so clones, roughly four fifths appearing once. Input material: peripheral blood. The receptors here all came from a human donor with acute or convalescent COVID-19. The donor label of this sample is uncertain. Each CDR3 is given with its conserved first and last residue. The D gene is left open where the match is weak. Part of the rows lack a size; the others show once, few, many or a class for expanded clones.

TRBJ2-5 TRBV7-9 . TRBD2 CASSPTSGGARGETQYF TGTGCCAGCAGCCCGACTAGCGGGGGGGCCCGGGGTGAGACCCAGTACTTC
TRBJ1-5 TRBV19 . . CASSPREDNQPQHF TGTGCCAGTAGCCCGCGGGAGGACAATCAGCCCCAGCATTTT
TRBJ1-1 TRBV9 . . CASSVEAGLNTEAFF TGTGCCAGCAGCGTAGAGGCAGGCCTGAACACTGAAGCTTTCTTT
TRBJ1-1 TRBV7-9 . . CASSGRGVFTEAFF TGTGCCAGCAGCGGACGGGGGGTATTCACTGAAGCTTTCTTT
TRBJ1-1 TRBV6-4 . . CASSVLQGLEAFF TGTGCCAGCAGTGTTCTACAGGGCCTCGAAGCTTTCTTT
TRBJ2-1 TRBV4-1 . . CASPGRLNNEQFF TGCGCCAGCCCCGGGAGACTCAACAATGAGCAGTTCTTC
TRBJ2-3 TRBV7-8 . TRBD2 CASSLGWTRWF TGTGCCAGCAGCTTAGGGTGGACTAGGTGGTTT
TRBJ1-2 TRBV14 . . CASSLQGRVGYTF TGTGCCAGCAGCCTACAGGGAAGGGTTGGCTACACCTTC
TRBJ2-4 TRBV7-9 . TRBD1 CASSQDRDQNIQYF TGTGCCAGCAGCCAAGACAGGGACCAAAACATTCAGTACTTC
TRBJ1-6 TRBV5-6 . TRBD1 CASREQGAGNSPLHF TGTGCCAGCAGGGAACAGGGGGCCGGTAATTCACCCCTCCACTTT
TRBJ2-1 TRBV5-1 . TRBD1 CASSYPTGGVKNEQFF TGCGCCAGCAGCTATCCGACAGGGGGCGTAAAAAATGAGCAGTTCTTC
TRBJ1-5 TRBV12-5 . . CASARGTNLYSNQPQHF TGTGCTAGTGCAAGAGGGACAAACCTTTATAGCAATCAACCCCAGCATTTT
TRBJ2-7 TRBV3-1/TRBV3-2 . TRBD2 CASSNSGTGRENEQYF TGTGCCAGCAGTAACTCGGGGACGGGGCGGGAGAACGAGCAGTACTTC
TRBJ2-3 TRBV13 . TRBD1 CASSQQGAGTQYF TGTGCCAGCAGCCAACAGGGGGCCGGTACGCAGTATTTT
TRBJ2-7 TRBV9 . . CASSVAGAGGVYEQYF TGTGCCAGCAGCGTAGCGGGGGCAGGGGGTGTCTACGAGCAGTACTTC
TRBJ1-5 TRBV10-2 once TRBD1 CASSGTGSNQPQHF TGCGCCAGCAGTGGGACAGGGTCCAATCAGCCCCAGCATTTT
TRBJ1-1 TRBV21-1 . . CASIFLGFGTLFTEAFF TGTGCCAGCATCTTCTTGGGGTTCGGGACATTGTTCACTGAAGCTTTCTTT
TRBJ1-2 TRBV18 . TRBD1 CASSPPGTGGVRYGYTF TGTGCCAGCTCACCACCGGGGACAGGTGGGGTCCGCTATGGCTACACCTTC
TRBJ2-1 TRBV6-2/TRBV6-3 . TRBD1 CASSYPRTGPNEQFF TGTGCCAGCAGTTACCCGCGGACAGGGCCCAATGAGCAGTTCTTC
TRBJ1-6 TRBV5-6 few TRBD1 CASSWMDRGDSPLHF TGTGCCAGCAGCTGGATGGACAGGGGCGATTCACCCCTCCACTTT
TRBJ1-6 TRBV19 . . CASSISNARNSPLHF TGTGCCAGTAGTATTTCAAATGCTCGGAATTCACCCCTCCACTTT
TRBJ2-7 TRBV20-1 . TRBD1 CSASLTGGYEQYF TGCAGTGCTAGTCTGACAGGGGGCTACGAGCAGTACTTC
TRBJ2-5 TRBV19 . . CASTQTGGETQYF TGTGCCAGTACCCAGACAGGAGGAGAGACCCAGTACTTC
TRBJ2-3 TRBV7-2 once TRBD2 CASSWGTSGTDTQYF TGTGCCAGCAGCTGGGGGACTAGCGGCACAGATACGCAGTATTTT
TRBJ1-3 TRBV4-2 once . CASSQGIPDRGRNTIYF TGTGCCAGCAGCCAAGGGATCCCCGACCGCGGCAGAAACACCATATATTTT